A single sample gave rise to the 30 T cell receptor beta chains below, sequenced in a study of T cell responses to AZD1222 COVID-19 vaccine. The protocol was immunoSEQ multiplex PCR, while the TCRdb copy is restricted to in-frame clones and leaves out a portion. Counted here are roughly 190,000 clones, 90% to 95% occurring once; the ten biggest clones make up about 1.7%. Sequenced material: peripheral blood, taken 28 days after the second AZD1222 dose. The receptors come from an adult who received the AZD1222 COVID-19 vaccine.

The rearrangement uses TRBV21-1 and TRBJ1-5. TRBV21-1 is marked as a pseudogene. CDR3 length equals 16 residues. DNA of the CDR3: TGTGCCAGCTTTTCGACCGGGACCTCGGGCAATCAGCCCCAGCATTTT. Protein: CASFSTGTSGNQPQHF.

The chain has TRBV7-2 and TRBJ2-1; D gene ambiguous. Between the trimmed V and J ends, which lost 4 bases and 4 bases, there was a span of 8 bases. Germline V gene data show CDR1 as SGHTA and CDR2 as FQGNSA. The CDR3 sequence is 13 residues long. The CDR3, as DNA: TGTGCCAGCAGCTGGCAGTCATACAATGAGCAGTTCTTC. It yields the protein CASSWQSYNEQFF.

This clone was counted only a few times. The chain recombines TRBV29-1 with TRBJ2-7, with D possibly matching TRBD1 (5 bases). Germline V gives CDR1 SQVTM, CDR2 ANQGSEA. V lost 4 bases and J lost 1, with 11 bases in between. This CDR3 region has 13 residues. CDR3 bases: TGCAGCGTTGGACAGTATCTATCCTACGAGCAGTACTTC. It specifies CSVGQYLSYEQYF.

The chain has TRBV7-9 and TRBJ1-2, with 8 bases identical to TRBD1. In germline, CDR1 is SEHNR, CDR2 FQNEAQ (reference sequence). This CDR3 contains 14 residues. Trimming cost V 6 bases and J 7 bases; bases outside gene matches: 10. Written as DNA, the CDR3 is TGTGCCAGCAGTTTTTTTACAGGGGGGGCTGGCTACACCTTC. Its protein product is CASSFFTGGAGYTF.

This chain uses TRBV7-2 with TRBJ2-2; 13 bases agree with TRBD2. Trimming removed 3 bases from V and 4 bases from J; junction bases left unmatched: 11. Germline assignment: CDR1 SGHTA and CDR2 FQGNSA. This CDR3 has 19 residues. CDR3 sequence reads: CASSFARFRTSGGTGELFF. The CDR3 nucleotides are TGTGCCAGCAGCTTCGCCCGGTTCCGGACTAGCGGGGGCACCGGGGAGCTGTTTTTT.

Regarding this clone: Other DNA sequences in the sample encode the same CDR3. The chain couples TRBV7-3 to TRBJ1-2, with 7 bases identical to TRBD1. Germline values: CDR1 SGHTA, CDR2 FQGTGA. The ends lost 5 bases at V and 2 bases at J; junction bases unmatched: 2. This CDR3 contains 13 residues. The CDR3 DNA reads as TGTGCCAGCAGCCCGGGACAGAACTATGGCTACACCTTC. This encodes CASSPGQNYGYTF.

The V call is TRBV11-2, the J call TRBJ2-7, with a weak D call TRBD1 (7 bases). V lost 5 bases and J 2 bases, leaving 10 bases between the germline ends. Germline loops: CDR1 SGHAT, CDR2 FQNNGV. The CDR3 has 13 amino acids. This chain's CDR3 is CASSAGGPYEQYF. The CDR3, as DNA: TGTGCCAGCAGCGCAGGGGGGCCCTACGAGCAGTACTTC.

This clone came up once. The chain carries TRBV11-2 and TRBJ2-1; the D is unclear. The V gene's germline CDR1 is SGHAT and CDR2 FQNNGV. The CDR3 is 15 amino acids. V was pared by 5 bases and J by 12 bases, with 23 bases between. This chain's CDR3 is CASSRRLYSQEPQFF. CDR3 DNA: TGTGCCAGCAGCCGCCGCTTGTATAGTCAGGAGCCGCAGTTCTTC.

J is TRBJ2-5 and V is TRBV5-1; possible D gene TRBD1, 7 bases. Trimming removed 0 bases at V and 3 bases at J, with 9 bases between. The germline V gene has CDR1 SGHRS and CDR2 YFSETQ. The CDR3 contains 14 residues. DNA for the CDR3: TGCGCCAGCAGCTTGGCAGGGGGGAAAGAGACCCAGTACTTC. Translated, it gives CASSLAGGKETQYF. Supplemented by reference TRBV5-1 and TRBJ2-5, the full variable domain reads KAGVTQTPRYLIKTRGQQVTLSCSPISGHRSVSWYQQTPGQGLQFLFEYFSETQRNKGNFPGRFSGRQFSNSRSEMNVSTLELGDSALYLCASSLAGGKETQYFGPGTRLLVL.

The V call is TRBV6-5, the J call TRBJ2-1; TRBD2 aligns across 14 bases. V was clipped by 4 bases and J by 6 bases; unmatched bases: 2. Germline V gene data show CDR1 as MNHEY and CDR2 as SVGAGI. The CDR3 loop spans 15 amino acids. The CDR3 sequence is CASSLGTSGSNEQFF. The CDR3 region has the DNA TGTGCCAGCAGTTTGGGGACTAGCGGGAGCAATGAGCAGTTCTTC.

The count of this clone is one. The CDR3 region is CASSSQGPNGYTF. CDR3 DNA: TGTGCCAGCAGTTCCCAGGGGCCAAATGGCTACACCTTC. J is TRBJ1-2 and V is TRBV27; perhaps TRBD1 as D (6 bases). The CDR3 extends over 13 amino acids. Germline CDR1 is MNHEY and CDR2 is SMNVEV (reference sequence). Trimming pared 4 bases from V and 6 bases from J, leaving 12 bases between.

The chain couples TRBV5-6 to TRBJ1-2, with a possible D match to TRBD1 (6 bases). Germline CDR1 reads SGHDT; CDR2 reads YYEEEE. The CDR3 extends over 14 amino acids. The V and J ends lost 4 bases and 8 bases respectively, with 18 bases between them. In DNA, the CDR3 is TGTGCCAGCAGCCCCCCACGGGGGGCAGGAGGCTACACCTTC. Its protein is CASSPPRGAGGYTF.

This sequence joins TRBV18 and TRBJ1-2, with D unclear. In germline, CDR1 is KGHSH, CDR2 LQKENI. The V end lost 3 bases, the J end lost 6 bases, and 17 bases lay between the germline ends. The CDR3 runs 15 residues. In DNA form, the CDR3 reads TGTGCCAGCTCACCCAACTTTGGTAGGGAGGATGGCTACACCTTC. This codes for CASSPNFGREDGYTF.

The V gene is TRBV7-9, the J gene TRBJ1-3, with TRBD1 as a possible D gene (5 bases). Germline V gene lookup returns CDR1 SEHNR and CDR2 FQNEAQ (reference sequence). V was shortened by 5 bases and J by 4 bases, with 15 bases between the two germline ends. CDR3 size: 15 residues. CDR3 DNA: TGTGCCAGCAGCCCAAAGGCGGGGGAGGGAAACACCATATATTTT. Translating it yields CASSPKAGEGNTIYF.

V and J are TRBV4-1 and TRBJ1-2; D is undetermined. Per the germline V gene, CDR1 is MGHRA and CDR2 is YSYEKL. The ends were cut back, 0 bases at V and 7 bases at J, with 15 bases in the middle. The CDR3 totals 15 residues. The CDR3 protein is CASSQDSYGLSGYTF. The CDR3, as DNA: TGCGCCAGCAGCCAAGATAGCTATGGACTTTCTGGCTACACCTTC.

The V and J genes are TRBV19 and TRBJ2-3, with TRBD2 matching 8 bases. CDR1 is LNHDA and CDR2 is SQIVND in the germline V gene (reference sequence). V dropped 6 bases and J dropped 14; count of bases not matched to a gene: 13. The CDR3 is made up of 13 amino acids. The CDR3 protein is CASSPGGAGVAYF. The CDR3 DNA follows: TGTGCCAGTAGCCCGGGGGGAGCGGGAGTAGCGTATTTT.

The rearrangement uses TRBV6-5 and TRBJ2-3; D is possibly TRBD1 (5 bases). Between the trimmed V and J ends, which lost 2 bases and 1 base, there was a span of 10 bases. The CDR3 has 15 amino acids. Germline CDR1 MNHEY, CDR2 SVGAGI. CDR3 region: CASSYGAGGTDTQYF. CDR3 in DNA: TGTGCCAGCAGTTACGGGGCAGGAGGCACAGATACGCAGTATTTT.

The rearrangement joins TRBV10-3 to TRBJ1-2; 7 bases are shared with TRBD1. CDR1 is ENHRY and CDR2 is SYGVKD in the germline V gene. With V trimmed by 4 bases and J by 0 bases, 5 bases remained unmatched. CDR3 size: 15 residues. The CDR3 sequence is CAISALGQANYGYTF. CDR3 nucleotides: TGTGCCATCAGTGCCCTAGGACAGGCTAACTATGGCTACACCTTC.

The chain combines TRBV11-2 with TRBJ2-7; a possible D gene is TRBD2 (7 bases). Germline V gene sequence: CDR1 SGHAT, CDR2 FQNNGV. V dropped 2 bases and J dropped 1 base, with 15 bases sitting between them. The CDR3 loop spans 16 amino acids. The DNA for the CDR3 is TGTGCCAGCAGCTTATATCCGGGGGGCGTATCCTACGAGCAGTACTTC. This encodes CASSLYPGGVSYEQYF. The whole variable domain, remainder taken from reference TRBV11-2 and TRBJ2-7, is EAGVAQSPRYKIIEKRQSVAFWCNPISGHATLYWYQQILGQGPKLLIQFQNNGVVDDSQLPKDRFSAERLKGVDSTLKIQPAKLEDSAVYLCASSLYPGGVSYEQYFGPGTRLTVT.

This clone showed up just a few times. The CDR3 bases are TGTGCCAGCACCCCCCAGCTCATGAACACTGAAGCTTTCTTT. Translated, it gives CASTPQLMNTEAFF. The rearrangement joins TRBV3-1 (or the pseudogene TRBV3-2) to TRBJ1-1; D call uncertain. The ends were cut back, 7 bases at V and 0 bases at J, with 12 bases in the middle. Germline V gives CDR1 LGHDT, CDR2 YNNKEL (reference sequence). The CDR3 sequence is 14 residues long.

The chain couples TRBV29-1 to TRBJ1-2; D ambiguous. In germline, CDR1 is SQVTM, CDR2 ANQGSEA. V lost 1 base and J lost 4, with 16 bases in between. The CDR3 runs 15 residues. Here the CDR3 reads CSVEGPGGLGYGYTF. The CDR3 DNA is TGCAGCGTTGAAGGCCCGGGAGGCCTGGGCTATGGCTACACCTTC.

The rearrangement links TRBV6-5 to TRBJ2-7; D tentatively fits TRBD1 or TRBD2 (5 bases each). Trimming left V 3 bases short and J 5 bases short, with 14 bases between. The CDR3 runs to 14 residues. Looked up from germline, CDR1 is MNHEY and CDR2 is SVGAGI. As DNA, the CDR3 is TGTGCCAGCAGTTATGGGGGAGCGGTGAACGAGCAGTACTTC. It translates to CASSYGGAVNEQYF.

The V gene is TRBV18, the J gene TRBJ1-1; 7 bases agree with TRBD1. The V gene end was trimmed by 3 bases and the J gene end by 0 bases; junction bases not matched to a gene: 4. CDR1 and CDR2 (germline): KGHSH, LQKENI. CDR3 length equals 15 residues. The CDR3 is CASSPDRTMNTEAFF. The CDR3, as DNA: TGTGCCAGCTCACCGGACAGGACCATGAACACTGAAGCTTTCTTT.

There are a few counts of this clone. The chain combines TRBV9 with TRBJ2-1, with D perhaps matching TRBD2 (5 bases). The CDR3 is 15 residues long. The ends were cut back, 0 bases at V and 7 bases at J, with 14 bases in the middle. CDR1 is SGDLS and CDR2 is YYNGEE in the germline V gene. The CDR3 coding sequence is TGTGCCAGCAGCGTAGGGCCTAGCCACCCTAATGAGCAGTTCTTC. It is translated as CASSVGPSHPNEQFF.

The CDR3 sequence is CASSQDGTARANTEAFF. The CDR3 nucleotides read TGTGCCAGCAGCCAAGATGGGACAGCCAGGGCGAACACTGAAGCTTTCTTT. The chain carries TRBV4-2 and TRBJ1-1; 7 nucleotides agree with TRBD1. The CDR3 extends over 17 amino acids. V gave up 0 bases and J gave up 1 base; unmatched junction bases: 8. The V gene's germline CDR1 is LGHNA and CDR2 YNFKEQ.

This chain joins TRBV27 and TRBJ2-5, with a tentative D call TRBD2 (5 bases). Germline V gene data show CDR1 as MNHEY and CDR2 as SMNVEV (reference sequence). Trimming removed 3 bases at V and 4 bases at J, with 12 bases between. CDR3 length equals 14 residues. CDR3 sequence: CASSLLPSGETQYF. The CDR3 coding sequence is TGTGCCAGCAGTTTGTTACCCAGCGGAGAGACCCAGTACTTC.

This rearrangement joins TRBV28 to TRBJ2-7, with TRBD1 matching over 9 bases. Per germline, CDR1 MDHEN and CDR2 SYDVKM. V was pared by 6 bases and J by 3 bases, with 12 bases of the junction left unmatched. This CDR3 contains 16 residues. The CDR3 nucleotides are TGTGCCAGCAGGCCCTACACCGGGACAGGGCTCTACGAGCAGTACTTC. This gives the protein CASRPYTGTGLYEQYF.

The chain has TRBV7-8 and TRBJ1-6; possibly TRBD1 for D (6 bases). CDR1 and CDR2 from the germline V gene are SGHVS and FQNEAQ. The CDR3 consists of 17 residues. V lost 4 bases, J lost 4 bases, and 17 bases lay in between. CDR3 sequence: CASSSYGQSFYNSPLHF. CDR3 coding DNA: TGTGCCAGCAGCTCCTACGGACAGAGCTTTTATAATTCACCCCTCCACTTT.

The rearrangement joins TRBV27 to TRBJ2-2, with 8 positions matching TRBD1. Germline CDR1 reads MNHEY; CDR2 reads SMNVEV (reference sequence). The junction had 12 bases not matched to a gene; V was cut back by 6 bases and J by 6 bases. The CDR3 sequence is 16 residues long. As DNA, the CDR3 is TGTGCCAGCAGACCTGACAGGGGTGGGCTCGCCGGGGAGCTGTTTTTT. Protein sequence: CASRPDRGGLAGELFF.

This chain links TRBV11-2 with TRBJ2-7; the D call may be TRBD1 or TRBD2 (5 bases each). Between the trimmed V and J ends, which lost 2 bases and 2 bases, there was a span of 16 bases. The CDR3 has 16 residues. The germline gives CDR1 SGHAT, CDR2 FQNNGV. In nucleotides, the CDR3 is TGTGCCAGCAGCTTACTGACCGGGACCCAAGCCTACGAGCAGTACTTC. Protein: CASSLLTGTQAYEQYF.